These T cell receptor beta chains were read from a single sample in a study of response to subunit inactivated influenza vaccine. TCRdb called the RT-PCR reads again in MiXCR, with one record for every CDR3 protein. The data contain 550,000 to 650,000 distinct CDR3 sequences, 10% to 15% of them seen just once; the ten biggest clones take up about a tenth. This sample comprised PBMCs from blood, obtained on the day of vaccination. The source is a man aged 45 to 65 who received an inactivated influenza vaccine. CDR3s include the opening cysteine and the closing phenylalanine or tryptophan. The D gene is left open where the match is weak. Expanded clones are given a class, and other clones once, few, many or no size at all.

v_gene	j_gene	d_gene	abundance	CDR3nt	CDR3aa
TRBV7-3	TRBJ2-1	TRBD1	few	TGTGCCAGCAGCTTGGACAGGCCCTCCTACAATGAGCAGTTCTTC	CASSLDRPSYNEQFF
TRBV5-8	TRBJ2-3	TRBD2	-	TGTGCCAGCGACATCGGCGGGGGTTGGGTCACAGATACGCAGTATTTT	CASDIGGGWVTDTQYF
TRBV20-1	TRBJ2-3	-	few	TGCAGTGCTAGTTACATGAGAGATACGCAGTATTTT	CSASYMRDTQYF
TRBV25-1	TRBJ2-1	-	-	TGTGCCAGCAGTGATTGGGCAGGCGACCACAATGAGCAGTTCTTC	CASSDWAGDHNEQFF
TRBV18	TRBJ1-4	-	few	TGTGCCAGCTCACCTCCGGTGGTTGAAAAACTGTTTTTT	CASSPPVVEKLFF
TRBV11-2	TRBJ1-2	-	-	TGTGCCAGCAGCCAACCAACGGTTGCCGGAGTCTATGGCTACACCTTC	CASSQPTVAGVYGYTF
TRBV20-1	TRBJ2-1	TRBD1	many	TGCAGTGCTTATGGCAGGGGGCTAGGGAATGAGCAGTTCTTC	CSAYGRGLGNEQFF
TRBV5-1	TRBJ2-1	TRBD1	few	TGCGCCAGCAGCGACACCGGGGACAGGTTTGGCCATGAGCAGTTCTTC	CASSDTGDRFGHEQFF
TRBV10-3	TRBJ2-7	TRBD1	few	TGTGCCAGCGCCTCCCGGGACAGGGGGTACGAGCAGTACTTC	CASASRDRGYEQYF
TRBV4-3	TRBJ1-2	TRBD1	-	TGCGCCAGCAGCCACTCAGACAGGGCGGCAAATGGCTACACCTTC	CASSHSDRAANGYTF
TRBV5-1	TRBJ2-2	TRBD2	few	TGCGCCAGCAGCTTCCCGCCGGGCCAGCGGGAGGGCCGGGTCACCGGGGAGCTGTTTTTT	CASSFPPGQREGRVTGELFF
TRBV29-1	TRBJ1-2	-	-	TGCAGCGCCGCGGGGCCCATCCATGGCTACACCTTC	CSAAGPIHGYTF
TRBV18	TRBJ2-3	TRBD2	-	TGTGCCAGCTCGAGCAAGCGGGGGAGCACAGATACGCAGTATTTT	CASSSKRGSTDTQYF
TRBV7-3	TRBJ2-2	-	few	TGTGCCAGCAGCTTTAGTGGCTCGGACACCGGGGAGCTGTTTTTT	CASSFSGSDTGELFF
TRBV28	TRBJ2-2	-	few	TGTGCCAGCAGTTTTGAGGGCGGGGAGCTGTTTTTT	CASSFEGGELFF
TRBV6-1	TRBJ2-3	-	few	TGTGCCAGCAGACAGGGACCGTCGGGCGCAGATACGCAGTATTTT	CASRQGPSGADTQYF
TRBV20-1	TRBJ1-2	-	-	TGCAGTGCTAGTCAGGGGTTAACTAACTATGGCTACACCTTC	CSASQGLTNYGYTF
TRBV6-1	TRBJ2-7	TRBD1	-	TGTGCCAGCAGACCCGGACAGGTTAGCTCCTACGAGCAGTACTTC	CASRPGQVSSYEQYF
TRBV12-3/TRBV12-4	TRBJ2-1	-	few	TGTGCCAGCAGTCCCCTTCCCACTACTTACACAAATGAGCAGTTCTTC	CASSPLPTTYTNEQFF
TRBV4-3	TRBJ2-3	TRBD1	few	TGCGCCAGCAGCCAGGGCAGGGGGCACGAGAAAGATACGCAGTATTTT	CASSQGRGHEKDTQYF
TRBV12-3/TRBV12-4	TRBJ2-7	-	many	TGTGCCAGCAGTTTAGGGAAGGGTGGCCCGGAGGAGCAGTACTTC	CASSLGKGGPEEQYF
TRBV29-1	TRBJ2-7	TRBD1	many	TGCAGCGCAAAAGATACAGGGGTCGAGCAGTACTTC	CSAKDTGVEQYF
TRBV29-1	TRBJ2-1	TRBD2	few	TGCAGCGGGGCCCGGACTAGCGGGTTCAATGAGCAGTTCTTC	CSGARTSGFNEQFF
TRBV5-1	TRBJ2-7	TRBD1	many	TGCGCCAGCACCTCCGGGCAGGGGGCCTACGAGCAGTACTTC	CASTSGQGAYEQYF
TRBV6-1	TRBJ2-1	TRBD2	-	TGTGCCAGCAGTGAACGAAGCGGGAGGGCCAGTGGTGAGCAGTTCTTC	CASSERSGRASGEQFF
TRBV19	TRBJ2-5	-	-	TGTGCCAGTAGTATGCGGAGGGGTGGGGACGTACAAGAGACCCAGTACTTC	CASSMRRGGDVQETQYF
TRBV2	TRBJ2-1	-	many	TGTGCCAGCAGCCGGACCCGGGGTGTCAATGAGCAGTTCTTC	CASSRTRGVNEQFF
TRBV2	TRBJ2-5	-	-	TGTGCCAGCAGTGAAGCCGGACGGCCACGGACCCAGTACTTC	CASSEAGRPRTQYF
TRBV4-3	TRBJ1-4	-	-	TGCGCCAGCAGCCAAGCAGGAGGGGAAAAACTGTTTTTT	CASSQAGGEKLFF
TRBV15	TRBJ2-3	-	few	TGTGCCACCAGCAGTAGATCTGGGCTAGATACGCAGTATTTT	CATSSRSGLDTQYF
TRBV12-3/TRBV12-4	TRBJ2-5	TRBD1	-	TGTGCCAGCAGTTACCAGGACAGGGGGGTCGGGGAGACCCAGTACTTC	CASSYQDRGVGETQYF
TRBV5-6	TRBJ1-5	TRBD1	many	TGTGCCAGCAGCTCCCGACAGGGCGGGTACGAAAGTCAGCCCCAGCATTTT	CASSSRQGGYESQPQHF
TRBV20-1	TRBJ1-5	TRBD1	-	TGCAGTGCTAGTGGGGACAGCTTGGGGCGGCCCCAGCATTTT	CSASGDSLGRPQHF
TRBV28	TRBJ1-3	TRBD1	-	TGTGCCAGCAGTTTCCCACAACAGGGGGACACCATATATTTT	CASSFPQQGDTIYF
TRBV12-3/TRBV12-4	TRBJ2-3	-	-	TGTGCCAGCAGTTTAGAAGGACAATATACGCAGTATTTT	CASSLEGQYTQYF
TRBV25-1	TRBJ2-3	-	-	TGTGCCAGCAGTGACCTTGGGGTTACGCAGTATTTT	CASSDLGVTQYF
TRBV5-1	TRBJ1-6	TRBD1	-	TGCGCCAGCAGCTTCGGGACAGGGGCTTATAATTCACCCCTCCACTTT	CASSFGTGAYNSPLHF
TRBV20-1	TRBJ1-6	-	few	TGCAGTGGCGGTGGGTACTCCTATAATTCACCCCTCCACTTT	CSGGGYSYNSPLHF
TRBV7-2	TRBJ2-6	TRBD1	-	TGTGCTAGTCAACCCGACAGGGGGCCTGGGGCCAACGTCCTGACTTTC	CASQPDRGPGANVLTF
TRBV4-3	TRBJ1-1	-	-	TGCGCCAGCAGCCAAGATCGGGACTATGAAGCTTTCTTT	CASSQDRDYEAFF
TRBV3-1	TRBJ2-5	TRBD2	-	TGTGCCAGCAGCTTCGGAGCGGGAGGGCCGGAGACCCAGTACTTC	CASSFGAGGPETQYF
TRBV9	TRBJ1-6	-	few	TGTGCCAGCAGCGTAGAGTCAAATACAAATTCACCCCTCCACTTT	CASSVESNTNSPLHF
TRBV20-1	TRBJ2-3	TRBD2	few	TGCAGTGCAGACATAGCGGGAATCAGCACAGATACGCAGTATTTT	CSADIAGISTDTQYF
TRBV6-4	TRBJ1-1	-	once	TGTGCCAGCAGCGTCAGTCCAGGGACTGAAGCTTTCTTT	CASSVSPGTEAFF
TRBV18	TRBJ2-7	-	few	TGTGCCAGCTCACCACCTGCTCATTCCTACGAGCAGTACTTC	CASSPPAHSYEQYF
TRBV12-3/TRBV12-4	TRBJ2-1	TRBD2	many	TGTGCCAGCAGTCCCCCTTTCGGGACTAGCGGGAGGGGTGAGCAGTTCTTC	CASSPPFGTSGRGEQFF
TRBV5-1	TRBJ2-2	-	-	TGCGCCAGCAGCTTGTGGCGGGACCGGACCGGGGAGCTGTTTTTT	CASSLWRDRTGELFF
TRBV20-1	TRBJ2-5	-	many	TGCAGTGCTAGAGTTTCGGGTTTACAAGCGTCTTCTAAAGAGACCCAGTACTTC	CSARVSGLQASSKETQYF
TRBV30	TRBJ1-2	TRBD1	few	TGTGCCTGGAGTCTAGGTTCGGGGACAGTTCATGGCTACACCTTC	CAWSLGSGTVHGYTF
TRBV28	TRBJ1-1	-	few	TGTGCCAGCAGTTTATGGACCGCACTCATGAACACTGAAGCTTTCTTT	CASSLWTALMNTEAFF
TRBV27	TRBJ2-3	-	few	TGTGCCAGCAGTTTATTTGAGGGTACGCAGTATTTT	CASSLFEGTQYF
TRBV19	TRBJ1-1	-	once	TGTGCCAGTACCCCCCCCAGAGGAGTAGCTTTCTTT	CASTPPRGVAFF
TRBV6-2/TRBV6-3	TRBJ2-2	-	-	TGTGCCAGCAGATTTGGGATTTTAAACACCGGGGAGCTGTTTTTT	CASRFGILNTGELFF
TRBV24-1	TRBJ2-1	TRBD2	-	TGTGCCACCAGTGACCCGCTAGCGGGAGCTTACAATGAGCAGTTCTTC	CATSDPLAGAYNEQFF